This is a list of T cell receptor beta chains from one sample in a study of T cell responses to AZD1222 COVID-19 vaccine. TCRdb keeps only in-frame clones here, not all; method: immunoSEQ multiplex PCR. The sample lists 150,000 to 200,000 clones, 85% to 95% occurring once. This specimen consisted of peripheral blood, obtained on day 0 of AZD1222 vaccination. The receptors come from an adult in good health. The CDR3 runs from the conserved cysteine through the conserved F or W. D genes are given only for firm matches. The size field is filled for only some rows; it gives once, few, many or a size class.

V: TRBV27; J: TRBJ2-7; size: NA; length: 15; D: TRBD1; CDR3: CASSQYRGATYEQYF; DNA: TGTGCCAGCAGCCAGTACAGGGGCGCAACCTACGAGCAGTACTTC
V: TRBV21-1; J: TRBJ2-5; size: NA; length: 14; D: NA; CDR3: CASSPLGTQETQYF; DNA: TGTGCCAGCAGCCCCCTGGGCACTCAAGAGACCCAGTACTTC
V: TRBV28; J: TRBJ1-2; size: NA; length: 12; D: NA; CDR3: CASNKSNYGYTF; DNA: TGTGCCAGCAATAAGAGTAACTATGGCTACACCTTC
V: TRBV27; J: TRBJ1-2; size: NA; length: 16; D: NA; CDR3: CASSLSDGRGLYGYTF; DNA: TGTGCCAGCAGTTTATCTGATGGGAGGGGACTCTATGGCTACACCTTC
V: TRBV29-1; J: TRBJ2-2; size: NA; length: 12; D: NA; CDR3: CSVGPVPGELFF; DNA: TGCAGCGTGGGACCCGTTCCCGGGGAGCTGTTTTTT
V: TRBV10-3; J: TRBJ2-1; size: NA; length: 14; D: TRBD1; CDR3: CAISESGQGHEQFF; DNA: TGTGCCATCAGTGAGTCGGGACAGGGGCATGAGCAGTTCTTC
V: TRBV6-5; J: TRBJ1-2; size: NA; length: 12; D: NA; CDR3: CASRSGAGGYTF; DNA: TGTGCCAGCAGAAGCGGGGCCGGGGGCTACACCTTC
V: TRBV19; J: TRBJ2-7; size: NA; length: 16; D: NA; CDR3: CASSMKGAGTSYEQYF; DNA: TGTGCCAGTAGTATGAAGGGCGCCGGGACCTCCTACGAGCAGTACTTC
V: TRBV4-1; J: TRBJ1-3; size: NA; length: 15; D: NA; CDR3: CASSLTTAAGNTIYF; DNA: TGCGCCAGCAGCCTGACGACCGCGGCTGGAAACACCATATATTTT
V: TRBV16; J: TRBJ1-6; size: NA; length: 17; D: NA; CDR3: CASCLGGARPYNSPLHF; DNA: TGTGCCAGCTGCCTGGGAGGAGCCCGGCCTTATAATTCACCCCTCCACTTT
V: TRBV20-1; J: TRBJ1-5; size: NA; length: 13; D: NA; CDR3: CSASRTANQPQHF; DNA: TGCAGTGCTAGTAGGACCGCGAATCAGCCCCAGCATTTT
V: TRBV3-1/TRBV3-2; J: TRBJ1-4; size: NA; length: 17; D: NA; CDR3: CASSPPATGLFNEKLFF; DNA: TGTGCCAGCAGCCCCCCCGCCACAGGGCTTTTCAATGAAAAACTGTTTTTT
V: TRBV19; J: TRBJ1-1; size: once; length: 13; D: TRBD1; CDR3: CASSLDRDTEAFF; DNA: TGTGCCAGTAGTTTGGACAGGGACACTGAAGCTTTCTTT
V: TRBV5-4; J: TRBJ2-3; size: NA; length: 14; D: NA; CDR3: CASSFGQSTDTQYF; DNA: TGTGCCAGCAGCTTCGGACAGAGCACAGATACGCAGTATTTT
V: TRBV28; J: TRBJ1-2; size: NA; length: 14; D: NA; CDR3: CASSPTLQTDNYTF; DNA: TGTGCCAGCAGTCCCACGCTACAGACGGATAACTACACCTTC
V: TRBV7-9; J: TRBJ1-1; size: NA; length: 14; D: NA; CDR3: CASSSHYPGAEAFF; DNA: TGTGCCAGCAGCTCACACTATCCCGGTGCTGAAGCTTTCTTT
V: TRBV27; J: TRBJ1-4; size: NA; length: 16; D: NA; CDR3: CASSSAGWDGNEKLFF; DNA: TGTGCCAGCAGTTCCGCAGGGTGGGATGGTAATGAAAAACTGTTTTTT
V: TRBV18; J: TRBJ1-4; size: NA; length: 13; D: NA; CDR3: CASSPRTNEKLFF; DNA: TGTGCCAGCTCACCTCGGACTAATGAAAAACTGTTTTTT
V: TRBV7-6; J: TRBJ2-1; size: NA; length: 16; D: TRBD1; CDR3: CASSFDGTGRYNEQFF; DNA: TGTGCCAGCAGCTTTGACGGGACAGGGAGATACAATGAGCAGTTCTTC
V: TRBV11-2; J: TRBJ2-7; size: once; length: 12; D: NA; CDR3: CASSPLLRNPYF; DNA: TGTGCCAGCAGCCCGCTACTCCGCAACCCGTACTTC
V: TRBV5-5; J: TRBJ1-5; size: NA; length: 14; D: NA; CDR3: CASSLVGSNQPQHF; DNA: TGTGCCAGCAGCTTGGTTGGTAGCAATCAGCCCCAGCATTTT
V: TRBV30; J: TRBJ1-1; size: NA; length: 15; D: NA; CDR3: CAWSSGQPGHTEAFF; DNA: TGTGCCTGGAGTTCCGGACAACCAGGGCACACTGAAGCTTTCTTT
V: TRBV6-5; J: TRBJ1-3; size: NA; length: 11; D: NA; CDR3: CASSQGNTIYF; DNA: TGTGCCAGCAGTCAGGGAAACACCATATATTTT
V: TRBV29-1; J: TRBJ2-1; size: NA; length: 15; D: TRBD2; CDR3: CSAKIGLGGGNEQFF; DNA: TGCAGCGCTAAGATAGGACTAGGAGGCGGCAATGAGCAGTTCTTC
V: TRBV28; J: TRBJ1-1; size: NA; length: 15; D: NA; CDR3: CASSSAATGNTEAFF; DNA: TGTGCCAGCAGTTCCGCGGCGACAGGGAACACTGAAGCTTTCTTT
V: TRBV7-9; J: TRBJ1-1; size: once; length: 13; D: NA; CDR3: CASTAGTTGKTFF; DNA: TGTGCCAGCACCGCAGGGACAACCGGAAAAACTTTCTTT
V: TRBV7-2; J: TRBJ1-6; size: NA; length: 15; D: TRBD1; CDR3: CASSLVGQVNSPLHF; DNA: TGTGCCAGCAGCTTAGTTGGACAGGTTAATTCACCCCTCCACTTT
V: TRBV6-2/TRBV6-3; J: TRBJ2-7; size: NA; length: 15; D: NA; CDR3: CASSFRAGASYEQYF; DNA: TGTGCCAGCAGTTTTCGGGCAGGGGCATCCTACGAGCAGTACTTC
V: TRBV28; J: TRBJ1-3; size: once; length: 15; D: NA; CDR3: CASSLGENEGNTIYF; DNA: TGTGCCAGCAGTTTGGGGGAGAACGAAGGAAACACCATATATTTT
V: TRBV28; J: TRBJ1-5; size: NA; length: 12; D: NA; CDR3: CASREDDQPQHF; DNA: TGTGCCAGCCGGGAGGATGACCAGCCCCAGCATTTT
V: TRBV29-1; J: TRBJ1-5; size: NA; length: 14; D: TRBD1; CDR3: CSVRQGGDNQPQHF; DNA: TGCAGCGTTCGACAGGGAGGGGACAATCAGCCCCAGCATTTT
V: TRBV2; J: TRBJ1-1; size: NA; length: 12; D: NA; CDR3: CASSEGIFRAFF; DNA: TGTGCCAGCAGTGAGGGGATCTTTCGAGCTTTCTTT
V: TRBV5-1; J: TRBJ2-4; size: NA; length: 14; D: NA; CDR3: CASSDPGGINIQYF; DNA: TGCGCCAGCAGCGACCCAGGTGGAATAAACATTCAGTACTTC
V: TRBV19; J: TRBJ2-7; size: NA; length: 14; D: TRBD2; CDR3: CASSMTSGNYEQYF; DNA: TGTGCCAGTAGTATGACTAGCGGAAACTACGAGCAGTACTTC
V: TRBV6-5; J: TRBJ2-3; size: NA; length: 13; D: NA; CDR3: CASSPTLFDTQYF; DNA: TGTGCCAGCAGCCCCACCTTGTTCGATACGCAGTATTTT
V: TRBV5-1; J: TRBJ2-2; size: NA; length: 16; D: NA; CDR3: CASSPLSPVNTGELFF; DNA: TGCGCCAGCAGCCCGCTTTCGCCCGTGAACACCGGGGAGCTGTTTTTT
V: TRBV5-1; J: TRBJ1-1; size: NA; length: 13; D: NA; CDR3: CASSAGGDTEAFF; DNA: TGCGCCAGCAGCGCCGGCGGGGACACTGAAGCTTTCTTT
V: TRBV19; J: TRBJ1-1; size: NA; length: 15; D: NA; CDR3: CASSIYLLGNTEAFF; DNA: TGTGCCAGTAGTATTTATTTGCTGGGGAACACTGAAGCTTTCTTT
V: TRBV12-3/TRBV12-4; J: TRBJ1-5; size: NA; length: 11; D: NA; CDR3: CASSGNQPQHF; DNA: TGTGCCAGCAGTGGAAATCAGCCCCAGCATTTT
V: TRBV7-9; J: TRBJ2-7; size: once; length: 13; D: TRBD1; CDR3: CASSLQGVYEQYF; DNA: TGTGCCAGCAGCTTGCAGGGGGTCTACGAGCAGTACTTC
V: TRBV9; J: TRBJ1-4; size: NA; length: 13; D: NA; CDR3: CASSVAPNEKLFF; DNA: TGTGCCAGCAGCGTAGCCCCTAATGAAAAACTGTTTTTT
V: TRBV28; J: TRBJ1-3; size: NA; length: 15; D: TRBD1; CDR3: CASSSLRTGLYTIYF; DNA: TGTGCCAGCAGTTCCCTGAGGACAGGGCTGTACACCATATATTTT
V: TRBV28; J: TRBJ2-5; size: once; length: 14; D: NA; CDR3: CASSFAGGGETQYF; DNA: TGTGCCAGCAGTTTCGCAGGGGGAGGCGAGACCCAGTACTTC
V: TRBV5-1; J: TRBJ2-4; size: NA; length: 15; D: NA; CDR3: CASSRSGEAKNIQYF; DNA: TGCGCCAGCAGCCGCTCCGGGGAAGCCAAAAACATTCAGTACTTC
V: TRBV28; J: TRBJ2-3; size: NA; length: 16; D: TRBD2; CDR3: CASSQPSGPSTDTQYF; DNA: TGTGCCAGCAGTCAGCCTAGCGGGCCAAGTACAGATACGCAGTATTTT
V: TRBV28; J: TRBJ2-3; size: NA; length: 16; D: TRBD1; CDR3: CASSSPGGPGTDTQYF; DNA: TGTGCCAGCAGTTCACCAGGGGGTCCCGGCACAGATACGCAGTATTTT
V: TRBV15; J: TRBJ1-3; size: NA; length: 16; D: NA; CDR3: CATSSPRGLAGNTIYF; DNA: TGTGCCACCAGCAGTCCGCGGGGGTTAGCTGGAAACACCATATATTTT
V: TRBV19; J: TRBJ1-2; size: NA; length: 13; D: TRBD1; CDR3: CASRTGEDYGYTF; DNA: TGTGCCAGTCGAACAGGGGAGGACTATGGCTACACCTTC
V: TRBV6-6; J: TRBJ1-1; size: NA; length: 12; D: NA; CDR3: CASSYLGNEAFF; DNA: TGTGCCAGCAGTTACCTGGGTAATGAAGCTTTCTTT
V: TRBV10-3; J: TRBJ2-7; size: NA; length: 19; D: TRBD2; CDR3: CAISEPALRTSGITYEQYF; DNA: TGTGCCATCAGTGAGCCGGCTCTCCGGACTAGCGGGATAACCTACGAGCAGTACTTC
V: TRBV7-9; J: TRBJ2-1; size: NA; length: 16; D: NA; CDR3: CASSRLTSIQGDEQFF; DNA: TGTGCCAGCAGCCGATTAACGAGCATCCAAGGGGATGAGCAGTTCTTC
V: TRBV7-7; J: TRBJ2-7; size: NA; length: 16; D: TRBD2; CDR3: CASSLPTSGIVGEQYF; DNA: TGTGCCAGCAGCCTTCCGACTAGCGGGATAGTTGGCGAGCAGTACTTC
V: TRBV19; J: TRBJ1-6; size: NA; length: 14; D: NA; CDR3: CASSAGPYNSPLHF; DNA: TGTGCCAGTAGCGCGGGACCCTATAATTCACCCCTCCACTTT
V: TRBV9; J: TRBJ2-7; size: NA; length: 13; D: NA; CDR3: CASSVEGLDEQYF; DNA: TGTGCCAGCAGCGTAGAGGGCCTCGACGAGCAGTACTTC
V: TRBV27; J: TRBJ1-5; size: once; length: 15; D: NA; CDR3: CASSLSHISNQPQHF; DNA: TGTGCCAGCAGTTTATCGCACATAAGCAATCAGCCCCAGCATTTT